The entry that follows covers one TCR beta chain sequence. The CDR3 runs 18 residues. Unmatched junction bases numbered 14, after V lost 1 base and J lost 2 bases. Germline lookup yields CDR1 SGHTA and CDR2 FQGNSA. The record originates from a study of shared clonotypes between healthy human individuals. Deep was the level used in running the assay. TCRdb keeps only in-frame clones here, not all; method: immunoSEQ multiplex PCR. The profile covers about 700,000 clones, with about 92% appearing a single time and 24% taken by the ten largest. CD8 cells classed as naive were CD45RO-negative and positively selected for CCR7, excluding terminally differentiated effector memory CD45RA+ cells.

The sequenced material came from naive CD8+ T cells sorted from blood. V usage is TRBV7-2 and J usage is TRBJ2-7, with TRBD1 matching 7 bases. This TCR came from a man younger than 40 in good health. For the CDR3, the DNA is TGTGCCAGCAGCTTAGGTTCCAATGGGGACAGAAATACCTACGAGCAGTACTTC. It encodes CASSLGSNGDRNTYEQYF.